A selection of T cell receptor beta chains follows, all from one sample in a study of T cells in Graves' hyperthyroidism and ophthalmopathy. TCRdb re-derived calls from the multiplex PCR reads in MiXCR, one entry per CDR3 protein. The repertoire has a few hundred thousand distinct CDR3 sequences, roughly a sixth of them found once; the top ten carry 2.5% to 4%. The sequenced material came from blood. The receptors stem from a woman aged 40 to 50 with Graves' ophthalmopathy. The CDR3 runs from the conserved cysteine through the conserved F or W. Fields, in order: V gene, clone size, CDR3 length, J gene, D gene, CDR3 DNA, CDR3 protein. The D gene is left open where the match is weak. Clone size, where shown, is once, few, many, or a class for clones that have expanded.

TRBV6-1	.	15	TRBJ1-5	TRBD1	TGTGCCAGCAGTCCTGCGGGACAGCTCAATCAGCCCCAGCATTTT	CASSPAGQLNQPQHF
TRBV6-2/TRBV6-3	.	17	TRBJ2-2	TRBD1	TGTGCCAGCAGAACCCGACAGGGGGCTCCGAACACCGGGGAGCTGTTTTTT	CASRTRQGAPNTGELFF
TRBV7-3	many	16	TRBJ2-3	TRBD2	TGTGCCAGCAGCTTAGCAATGACTAGCGGGAGAGATACGCAGTATTTT	CASSLAMTSGRDTQYF
TRBV6-2/TRBV6-3	few	16	TRBJ2-5	TRBD2	TGTGCCAGTGGGACTAGCGGGAGTCTTGGGCAAGAGACCCAGTACTTC	CASGTSGSLGQETQYF
TRBV5-1	many	15	TRBJ2-1	.	TGCGCCAGCAGCTTGGTGGATTTGGGGTACAATGAGCAGTTCTTC	CASSLVDLGYNEQFF
TRBV7-3	many	13	TRBJ2-1	.	TGTGCCAGCAGCGCAGGGGACTACAATGAGCAGTTCTTC	CASSAGDYNEQFF
TRBV2	many	15	TRBJ2-2	.	TGTGCCAGCAGTACCGGGACCTGGAACACCGGGGAGCTGTTTTTT	CASSTGTWNTGELFF
TRBV6-5	few	14	TRBJ1-1	.	TGTGCCAGCAGTTACTATCAGGGAGATAATGAAGCTTTCTTT	CASSYYQGDNEAFF
TRBV5-1	many	16	TRBJ2-1	TRBD2	TGCGCCAGCAGCTTGGCCCGCGGGAGGGCCTACAATGAGCAGTTCTTC	CASSLARGRAYNEQFF
TRBV6-1	.	13	TRBJ1-1	.	TGTGCCAGCAGAGACACCCAGGCCGGTCAGTTTTTCTTT	CASRDTQAGQFFF
TRBV20-1	many	14	TRBJ2-5	TRBD2	TGCAGTGCTAGGCTAGCGGGAGGTTGGGAGACCCAGTACTTC	CSARLAGGWETQYF
TRBV7-3	.	14	TRBJ1-1	.	TGTGCCAGCAGCTTAGGGTTCGAGGTTCTGGAAGCTTTCTTT	CASSLGFEVLEAFF
TRBV10-3	few	14	TRBJ2-7	TRBD1	TGTGCCATCATGACAGGGAGCTCCCAAGGCGAGCAGTACTTC	CAIMTGSSQGEQYF
TRBV18	many	14	TRBJ1-5	.	TGTGCCAGCTCACCCGGGGTTACCGGTCAGCCCCAGCATTTT	CASSPGVTGQPQHF
TRBV5-1	few	15	TRBJ1-5	.	TGCGCCAGCAGCTTGGGGCTGGACCTCAATCAGCCCCAGCATTTT	CASSLGLDLNQPQHF
TRBV20-1	many	12	TRBJ2-7	.	TGCAGTGCGCAGGAAAACTTTGACGAGCAGTACTTC	CSAQENFDEQYF
TRBV2	.	16	TRBJ1-6	.	TGTGCCAGCAATACCCAGGGGTCCAACTATAATTCACCCCTCCACTTT	CASNTQGSNYNSPLHF
TRBV6-1	.	15	TRBJ2-2	TRBD1	TGTGCCAGCAGGACAGGGGGCGGTCACTCCGGGGAGCTGTTTTTT	CASRTGGGHSGELFF
TRBV5-1	.	14	TRBJ1-2	TRBD1	TGCGCCAGCAGTGGACAGGGGTCCGTGAAAGGCTACACCTTC	CASSGQGSVKGYTF
TRBV27	.	14	TRBJ1-6	.	TGTGCCAGCAAATACCGGGACCATAATTCACCCCTCCACTTT	CASKYRDHNSPLHF
TRBV27	.	16	TRBJ2-2	.	TGTGCCAGCAGGGGGTCCCCGACAGTTAACACCGGGGAGCTGTTTTTT	CASRGSPTVNTGELFF
TRBV7-9	once	14	TRBJ2-1	.	TGTGCCAGCAGCGTATTCTTGGCCGGCAATGAGCAGTTCTTC	CASSVFLAGNEQFF